The T cell receptor (beta chain) described here comes from a study of sequential checkpoint blockade in melanoma. Study-wide context: Maintenance nivolumab came after either treatment sequence.

Treatment meaning: randomized to nivolumab then ipilimumab (arm A) or the reverse (arm B). No patient had prior DNA-damaging chemotherapy. PBMC sorting kept live CD3+CD8+ cells without CD19 or CD56. Trimming took off 3 bases at V and 2 bases at J, with 11 bases between the two ends. CDR1 is SQVTM and CDR2 is ANQGSEA in the germline V gene. The CDR3 extends over 13 amino acids. Profiled with immunoSEQ multiplex PCR; TCRdb holds only in-frame clones, not every one. The table has several thousand clones, less than 65% seen once. The rearrangement joins TRBV29-1 to TRBJ2-7; tentative D call: TRBD2 (5 bases). This sample comprised CD8+ T cells sorted from blood (inferred from file names), obtained from a patient given nivolumab and ipilimumab in sequence. This TCR came from a human donor with melanoma. DNA for the CDR3: TGCAGCGTTGATGGCGGGCTCCCCTACGAGCAGTACTTC. Protein sequence: CSVDGGLPYEQYF.